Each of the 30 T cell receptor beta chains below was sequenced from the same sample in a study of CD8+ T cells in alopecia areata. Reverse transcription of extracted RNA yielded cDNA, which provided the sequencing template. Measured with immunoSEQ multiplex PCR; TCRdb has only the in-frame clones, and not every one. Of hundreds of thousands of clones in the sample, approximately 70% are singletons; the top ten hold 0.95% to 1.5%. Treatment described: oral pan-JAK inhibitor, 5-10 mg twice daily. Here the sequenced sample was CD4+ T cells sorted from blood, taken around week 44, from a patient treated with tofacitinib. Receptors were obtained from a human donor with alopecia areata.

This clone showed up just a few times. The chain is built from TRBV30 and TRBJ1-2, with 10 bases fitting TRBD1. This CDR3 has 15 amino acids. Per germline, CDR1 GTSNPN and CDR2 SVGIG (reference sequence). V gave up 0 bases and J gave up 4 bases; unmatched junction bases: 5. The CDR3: CAWSVQGQGPYGYTF. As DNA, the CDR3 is TGTGCCTGGAGTGTCCAGGGACAGGGGCCCTATGGCTACACCTTC.

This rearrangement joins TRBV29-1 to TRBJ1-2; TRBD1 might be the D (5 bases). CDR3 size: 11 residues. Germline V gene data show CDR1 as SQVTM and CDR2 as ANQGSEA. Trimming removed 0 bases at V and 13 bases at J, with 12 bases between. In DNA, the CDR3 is TGCAGCGTTGAAGATCGTGGGGCCCGCACCTTC. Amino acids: CSVEDRGARTF.

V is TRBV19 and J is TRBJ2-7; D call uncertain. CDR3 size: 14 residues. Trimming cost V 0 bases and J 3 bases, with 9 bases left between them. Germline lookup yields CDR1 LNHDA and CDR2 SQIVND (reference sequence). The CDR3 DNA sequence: TGTGCCAGTAGTATAGAATTCTCTAACTACGAGCAGTACTTC. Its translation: CASSIEFSNYEQYF.

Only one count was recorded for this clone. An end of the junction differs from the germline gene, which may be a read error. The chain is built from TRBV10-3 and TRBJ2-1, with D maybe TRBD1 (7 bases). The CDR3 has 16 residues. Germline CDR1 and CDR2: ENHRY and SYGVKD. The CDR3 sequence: CAIRKTGTFSDNEQFF. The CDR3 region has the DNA TGTGCCATCAGAAAGACAGGGACTTTCTCCGACAATGAGCAGTTCTTC.

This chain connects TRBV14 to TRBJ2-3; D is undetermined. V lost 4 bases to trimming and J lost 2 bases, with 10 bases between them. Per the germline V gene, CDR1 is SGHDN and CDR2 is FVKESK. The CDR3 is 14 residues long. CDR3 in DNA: TGTGCCAGCAGCCCGACTGAGTACACAGATACGCAGTATTTT. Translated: CASSPTEYTDTQYF.

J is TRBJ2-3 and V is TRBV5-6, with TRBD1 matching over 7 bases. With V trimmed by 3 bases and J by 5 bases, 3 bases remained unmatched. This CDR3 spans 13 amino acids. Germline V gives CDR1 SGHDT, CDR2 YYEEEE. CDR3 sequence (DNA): TGTGCCAGCAGCTGGGGGACAGAAGATACGCAGTATTTT. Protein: CASSWGTEDTQYF.

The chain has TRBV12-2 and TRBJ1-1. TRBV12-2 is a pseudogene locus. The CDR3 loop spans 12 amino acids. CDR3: CASREPMTEAFF. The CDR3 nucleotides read TGTGCAAGTCGCGAACCAATGACTGAAGCTTTCTTT.

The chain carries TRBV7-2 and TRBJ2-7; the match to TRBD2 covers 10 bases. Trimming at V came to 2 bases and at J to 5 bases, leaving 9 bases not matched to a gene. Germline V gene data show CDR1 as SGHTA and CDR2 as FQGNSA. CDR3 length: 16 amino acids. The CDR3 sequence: CASSLLSSGGRNEQYF. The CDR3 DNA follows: TGTGCCAGCAGCTTATTGTCTAGCGGGGGTCGGAACGAGCAGTACTTC.

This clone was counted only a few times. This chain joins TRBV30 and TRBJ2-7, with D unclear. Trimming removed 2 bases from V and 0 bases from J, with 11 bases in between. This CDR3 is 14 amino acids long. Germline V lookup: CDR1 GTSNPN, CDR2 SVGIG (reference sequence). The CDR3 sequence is CAWSSPTSSYEQYF. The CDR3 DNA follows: TGTGCCTGGAGTAGCCCAACGAGCTCCTACGAGCAGTACTTC.

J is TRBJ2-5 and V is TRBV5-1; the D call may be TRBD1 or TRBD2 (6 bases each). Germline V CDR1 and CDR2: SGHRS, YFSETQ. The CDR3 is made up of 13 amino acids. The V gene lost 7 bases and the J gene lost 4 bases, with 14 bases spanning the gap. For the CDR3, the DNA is TGCGCCAGCGGAGGGGGTCAGGGAGAGACCCAGTACTTC. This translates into CASGGGQGETQYF. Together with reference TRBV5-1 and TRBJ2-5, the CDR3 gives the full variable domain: KAGVTQTPRYLIKTRGQQVTLSCSPISGHRSVSWYQQTPGQGLQFLFEYFSETQRNKGNFPGRFSGRQFSNSRSEMNVSTLELGDSALYLCASGGGQGETQYFGPGTRLLVL.

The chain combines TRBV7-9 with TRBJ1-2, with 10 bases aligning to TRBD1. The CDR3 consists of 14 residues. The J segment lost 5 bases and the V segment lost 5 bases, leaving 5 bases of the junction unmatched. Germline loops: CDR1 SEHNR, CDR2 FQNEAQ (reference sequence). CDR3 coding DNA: TGTGCCAGCAGCCACCGGGACAGGGGTTATGGCTACACCTTC. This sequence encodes CASSHRDRGYGYTF.

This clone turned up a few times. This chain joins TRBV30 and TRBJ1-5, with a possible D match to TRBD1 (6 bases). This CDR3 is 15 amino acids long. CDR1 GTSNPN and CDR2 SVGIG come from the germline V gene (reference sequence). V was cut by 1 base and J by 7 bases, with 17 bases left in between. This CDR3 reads CAWSDDWGAEQPQHF. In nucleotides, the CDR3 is TGTGCCTGGAGTGACGATTGGGGGGCAGAGCAGCCCCAGCATTTT.

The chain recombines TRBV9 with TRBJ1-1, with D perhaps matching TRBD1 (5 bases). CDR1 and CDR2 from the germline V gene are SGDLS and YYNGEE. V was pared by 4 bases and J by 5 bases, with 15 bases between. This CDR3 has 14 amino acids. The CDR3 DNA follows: TGTGCCAGCAGCCTCCACCCCAGGGAGACTGAAGCTTTCTTT. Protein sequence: CASSLHPRETEAFF.

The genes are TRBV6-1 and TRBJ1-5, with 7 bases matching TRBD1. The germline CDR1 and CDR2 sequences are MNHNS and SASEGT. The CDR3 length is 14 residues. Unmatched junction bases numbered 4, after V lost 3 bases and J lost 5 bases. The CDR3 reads CASSEDRPDQPQHF. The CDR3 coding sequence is TGTGCCAGCAGTGAGGACAGGCCGGATCAGCCCCAGCATTTT.

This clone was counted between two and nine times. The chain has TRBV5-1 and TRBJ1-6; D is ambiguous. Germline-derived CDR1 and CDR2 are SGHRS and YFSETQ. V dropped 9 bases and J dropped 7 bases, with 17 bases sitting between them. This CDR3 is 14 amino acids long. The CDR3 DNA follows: TGCGCCACCTCCCTTGGCCAGGAAAATTCACCCCTCCACTTT. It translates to CATSLGQENSPLHF.

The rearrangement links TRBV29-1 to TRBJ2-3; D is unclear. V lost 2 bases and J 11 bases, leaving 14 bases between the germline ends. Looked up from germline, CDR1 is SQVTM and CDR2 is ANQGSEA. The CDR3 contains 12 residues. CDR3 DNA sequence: TGCAGCGTTGAACCTGTGATATGGGAGCAGTATTTT. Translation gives CSVEPVIWEQYF.

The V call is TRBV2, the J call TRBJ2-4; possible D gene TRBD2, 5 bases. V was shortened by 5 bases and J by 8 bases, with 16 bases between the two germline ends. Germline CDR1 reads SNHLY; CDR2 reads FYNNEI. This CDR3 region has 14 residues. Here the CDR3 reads CASSPYTDGDIQYF. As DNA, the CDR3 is TGTGCCAGCAGTCCCTACACCGACGGGGACATTCAGTACTTC.

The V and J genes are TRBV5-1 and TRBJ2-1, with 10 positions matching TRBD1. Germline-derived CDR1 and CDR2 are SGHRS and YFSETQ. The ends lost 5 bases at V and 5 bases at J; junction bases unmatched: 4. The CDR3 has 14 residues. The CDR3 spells CASRPGTGDNEQFF. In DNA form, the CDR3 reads TGCGCCAGCAGACCCGGGACAGGGGACAATGAGCAGTTCTTC.

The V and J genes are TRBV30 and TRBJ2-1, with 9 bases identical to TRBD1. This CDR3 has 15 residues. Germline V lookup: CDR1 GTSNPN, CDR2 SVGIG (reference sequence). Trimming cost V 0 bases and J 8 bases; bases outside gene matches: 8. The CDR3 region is CAWSVTGGLGHEQFF. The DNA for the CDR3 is TGTGCCTGGAGTGTAACAGGGGGCTTGGGGCATGAGCAGTTCTTC.

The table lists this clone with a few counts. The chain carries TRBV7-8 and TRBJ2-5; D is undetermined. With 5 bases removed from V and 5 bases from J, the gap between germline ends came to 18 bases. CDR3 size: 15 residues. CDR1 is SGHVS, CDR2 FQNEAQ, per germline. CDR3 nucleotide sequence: TGTGCCAGCAGCGTAGGTCGGGCCGATCAGGAGACCCAGTACTTC. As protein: CASSVGRADQETQYF.

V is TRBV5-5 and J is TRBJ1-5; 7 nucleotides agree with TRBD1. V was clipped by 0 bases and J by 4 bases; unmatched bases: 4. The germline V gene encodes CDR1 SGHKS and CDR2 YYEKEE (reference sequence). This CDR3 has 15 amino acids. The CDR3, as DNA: TGTGCCAGCAGCTTGGAGTGGGGACAGAATCAGCCCCAGCATTTT. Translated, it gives CASSLEWGQNQPQHF.

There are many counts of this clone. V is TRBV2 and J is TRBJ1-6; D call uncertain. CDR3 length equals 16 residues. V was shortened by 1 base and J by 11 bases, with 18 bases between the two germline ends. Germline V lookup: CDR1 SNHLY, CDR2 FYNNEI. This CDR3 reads CASSEGSILRGAPLHF. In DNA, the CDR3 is TGTGCCAGCAGTGAAGGGAGTATACTACGTGGCGCACCCCTCCACTTT. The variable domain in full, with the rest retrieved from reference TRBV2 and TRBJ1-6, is EPEVTQTPSHQVTQMGQEVILRCVPISNHLYFYWYRQILGQKVEFLVSFYNNEISEKSEIFDDQFSVERPDGSNFTLKIRSTKLEDSAMYFCASSEGSILRGAPLHFGNGTRLTVT.

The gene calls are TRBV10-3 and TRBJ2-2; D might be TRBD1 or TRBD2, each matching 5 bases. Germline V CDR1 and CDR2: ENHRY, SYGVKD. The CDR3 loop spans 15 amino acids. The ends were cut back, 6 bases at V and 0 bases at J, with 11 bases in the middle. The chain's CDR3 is CAIRRDGSNTGELFF. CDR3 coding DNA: TGTGCCATCAGGAGGGACGGCTCGAACACCGGGGAGCTGTTTTTT.

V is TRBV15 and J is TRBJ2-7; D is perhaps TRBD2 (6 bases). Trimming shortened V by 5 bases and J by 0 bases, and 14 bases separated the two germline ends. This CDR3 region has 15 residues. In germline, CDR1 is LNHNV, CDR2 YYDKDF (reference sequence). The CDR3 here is CATSPRAGSSYEQYF. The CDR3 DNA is TGTGCCACCAGCCCCCGGGCCGGGAGCTCCTACGAGCAGTACTTC. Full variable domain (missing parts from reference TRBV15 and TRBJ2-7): DAMVIQNPRYQVTQFGKPVTLSCSQTLNHNVMYWYQQKSSQAPKLLFHYYDKDFNNEADTPDNFQSRRPNTSFCFLDIRSPGLGDTAMYLCATSPRAGSSYEQYFGPGTRLTVT.

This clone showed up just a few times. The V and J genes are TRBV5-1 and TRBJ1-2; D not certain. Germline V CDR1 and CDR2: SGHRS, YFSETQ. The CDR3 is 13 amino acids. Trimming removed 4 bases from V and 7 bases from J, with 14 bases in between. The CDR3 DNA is TGCGCCAGCAGCGTGGGAGAAGGTGGTGGCTACACCTTC. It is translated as CASSVGEGGGYTF. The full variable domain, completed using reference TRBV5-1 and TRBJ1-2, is KAGVTQTPRYLIKTRGQQVTLSCSPISGHRSVSWYQQTPGQGLQFLFEYFSETQRNKGNFPGRFSGRQFSNSRSEMNVSTLELGDSALYLCASSVGEGGGYTFGSGTRLTVV.

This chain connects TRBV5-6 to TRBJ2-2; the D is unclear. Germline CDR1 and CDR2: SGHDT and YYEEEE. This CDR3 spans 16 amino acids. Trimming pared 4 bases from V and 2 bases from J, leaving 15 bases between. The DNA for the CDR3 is TGTGCCAGCAGCCCAAGGCGAACTATAAACACCGGGGAGCTGTTTTTT. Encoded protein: CASSPRRTINTGELFF.

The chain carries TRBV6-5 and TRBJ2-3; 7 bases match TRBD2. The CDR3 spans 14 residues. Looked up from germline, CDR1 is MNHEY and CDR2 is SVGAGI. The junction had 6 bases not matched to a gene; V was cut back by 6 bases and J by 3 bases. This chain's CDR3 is CASSGAGRTDTQYF. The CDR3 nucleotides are TGTGCCAGCAGCGGAGCGGGGAGGACAGATACGCAGTATTTT.

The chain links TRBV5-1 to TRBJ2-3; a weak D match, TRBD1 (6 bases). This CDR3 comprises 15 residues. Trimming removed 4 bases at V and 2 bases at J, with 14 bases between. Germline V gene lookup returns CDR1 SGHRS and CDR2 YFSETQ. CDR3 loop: CASSKGVLNTDTQYF. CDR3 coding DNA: TGCGCCAGCAGCAAGGGGGTACTAAACACAGATACGCAGTATTTT.

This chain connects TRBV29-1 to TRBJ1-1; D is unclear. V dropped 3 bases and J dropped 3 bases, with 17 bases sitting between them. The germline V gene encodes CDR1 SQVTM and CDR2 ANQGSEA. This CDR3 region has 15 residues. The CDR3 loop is CSVEYLTTGYTEAFF. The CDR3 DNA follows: TGCAGCGTTGAGTATTTAACAACTGGCTACACTGAAGCTTTCTTT.

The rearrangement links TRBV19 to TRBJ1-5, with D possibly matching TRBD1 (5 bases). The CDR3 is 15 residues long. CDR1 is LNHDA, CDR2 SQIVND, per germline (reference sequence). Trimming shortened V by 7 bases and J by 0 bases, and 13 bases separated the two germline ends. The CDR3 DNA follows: TGTGCCAGTAAAGAGGGGATTTATAGCAATCAGCCCCAGCATTTT. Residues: CASKEGIYSNQPQHF.